This is a list of T cell receptor beta chains from one sample in a study of OX40 agonist ivuxolimab in advanced cancers. Data came from immunoSEQ multiplex PCR; TCRdb stores just in-frame clones and leaves some out. The table has about 20,000 clones, approximately 90% seen once. Sequencing used CD4+ or CD8+ T cells sorted from blood, obtained in a trial of the OX40 agonist ivuxolimab. These TCRs come from an adult with an advanced solid tumor such as melanoma, head and neck, liver or kidney cancer. Both conserved end residues are part of each CDR3. A D gene is named only where the DNA matches it firmly. Size is stated for part of the rows, as once, few or many counts, or as a class when the clone is expanded.

J gene: TRBJ2-7; D gene: TRBD1; clone size: NA; V gene: TRBV4-1; CDR3 protein: CASSQTTGGGEQYF; CDR3 DNA: TGCGCCAGCAGCCAAACTACAGGGGGCGGCGAGCAGTACTTC
J gene: TRBJ2-1; D gene: TRBD2; clone size: NA; V gene: TRBV27; CDR3 protein: CASSFPGEGRDNEQFF; CDR3 DNA: TGTGCCAGCAGTTTCCCCGGGGAGGGCCGGGACAATGAGCAGTTCTTC
J gene: TRBJ2-1; D gene: TRBD2; clone size: NA; V gene: TRBV6-6; CDR3 protein: CASSYKLAGSEQFF; CDR3 DNA: TGTGCCAGCAGTTACAAACTAGCGGGTAGTGAGCAGTTCTTC
J gene: TRBJ1-6; D gene: NA; clone size: once; V gene: TRBV27; CDR3 protein: CASSFGQGNSPLHF; CDR3 DNA: TGTGCCAGCAGTTTCGGCCAGGGGAATTCACCCCTCCACTTT
J gene: TRBJ1-4; D gene: NA; clone size: NA; V gene: TRBV6-5; CDR3 protein: CASSYSSRGEKLFF; CDR3 DNA: TGTGCCAGCAGTTACTCGTCCAGGGGAGAAAAACTGTTTTTT
J gene: TRBJ1-2; D gene: TRBD1; clone size: NA; V gene: TRBV29-1; CDR3 protein: CSVPQTGTGRYGYTF; CDR3 DNA: TGCAGCGTTCCTCAAACCGGGACAGGGCGCTATGGCTACACCTTC
J gene: TRBJ1-1; D gene: TRBD1; clone size: NA; V gene: TRBV9; CDR3 protein: CASSKTGVSNTEAFF; CDR3 DNA: TGTGCCAGCAGCAAAACAGGGGTTTCGAACACTGAAGCTTTCTTT
J gene: TRBJ2-7; D gene: NA; clone size: NA; V gene: TRBV15; CDR3 protein: CATSTRTVPYEQYF; CDR3 DNA: TGTGCCACCAGCACCCGGACAGTCCCCTACGAGCAGTACTTC
J gene: TRBJ1-5; D gene: NA; clone size: once; V gene: TRBV19; CDR3 protein: CASSIDREGYSNQPQHF; CDR3 DNA: TGTGCCAGTAGTATAGATCGCGAAGGCTATAGCAATCAGCCCCAGCATTTT
J gene: TRBJ2-7; D gene: NA; clone size: NA; V gene: TRBV21-1; CDR3 protein: CASSKGKRPARSGYEQYF; CDR3 DNA: TGTGCCAGCAGCAAAGGAAAGCGCCCCGCCCGCTCCGGCTACGAGCAGTACTTC
J gene: TRBJ1-2; D gene: NA; clone size: NA; V gene: TRBV15; CDR3 protein: CATGEGTAYGYTF; CDR3 DNA: TGTGCCACCGGGGAGGGAACTGCTTATGGCTACACCTTC
J gene: TRBJ2-3; D gene: NA; clone size: few; V gene: TRBV6-4; CDR3 protein: CASSASTTSTDTQYF; CDR3 DNA: TGTGCCAGCAGTGCGTCAACGACTAGCACAGATACGCAGTATTTT
J gene: TRBJ1-2; D gene: TRBD1; clone size: NA; V gene: TRBV5-1; CDR3 protein: CASSPVGDRGLDGYTF; CDR3 DNA: TGCGCCAGCAGCCCGGTTGGGGACAGGGGGTTGGATGGCTACACCTTC
J gene: TRBJ1-2; D gene: NA; clone size: NA; V gene: TRBV7-9; CDR3 protein: CASSSDSGYTF; CDR3 DNA: TGTGCCAGCAGCAGTGACAGCGGCTACACCTTC
J gene: TRBJ2-2; D gene: NA; clone size: NA; V gene: TRBV10-3; CDR3 protein: CAISEWQGNRDTGELFF; CDR3 DNA: TGTGCCATCAGTGAGTGGCAGGGGAACAGAGACACCGGGGAGCTGTTTTTT
J gene: TRBJ2-7; D gene: NA; clone size: NA; V gene: TRBV25-1; CDR3 protein: CASATGRGRGSYEQYF; CDR3 DNA: TGTGCCAGCGCTACCGGCAGGGGGCGGGGGTCCTACGAGCAGTACTTC
J gene: TRBJ2-7; D gene: NA; clone size: NA; V gene: TRBV2; CDR3 protein: CASSAGSSYEQYF; CDR3 DNA: TGTGCCAGCAGTGCTGGAAGCTCCTACGAGCAGTACTTC
J gene: TRBJ2-7; D gene: TRBD2; clone size: NA; V gene: TRBV2; CDR3 protein: CASQGGTSGIPALSYEQYF; CDR3 DNA: TGTGCCAGCCAGGGAGGGACTAGCGGGATCCCGGCCCTCTCCTACGAGCAGTACTTC
J gene: TRBJ1-4; D gene: TRBD1; clone size: NA; V gene: TRBV30; CDR3 protein: CAWSAQGQGNFATNEKLFF; CDR3 DNA: TGTGCCTGGAGTGCCCAAGGACAGGGGAATTTTGCAACTAATGAAAAACTGTTTTTT
J gene: TRBJ2-1; D gene: TRBD2; clone size: NA; V gene: TRBV15; CDR3 protein: CATSALAGDSSEQFF; CDR3 DNA: TGTGCCACCAGCGCCCTAGCGGGAGATTCCTCTGAGCAGTTCTTC
J gene: TRBJ2-3; D gene: TRBD1; clone size: NA; V gene: TRBV7-2; CDR3 protein: CASSKTYGTGFEDTQYF; CDR3 DNA: TGTGCCAGCAGCAAAACCTACGGGACAGGGTTCGAAGATACGCAGTATTTT
J gene: TRBJ2-1; D gene: NA; clone size: NA; V gene: TRBV7-9; CDR3 protein: CASSLRLVNEQFF; CDR3 DNA: TGTGCCAGCAGCTTAAGACTAGTAAATGAGCAGTTCTTC
J gene: TRBJ2-7; D gene: NA; clone size: NA; V gene: TRBV19; CDR3 protein: CASSAGTLPVYEQYF; CDR3 DNA: TGTGCCAGTAGTGCAGGGACACTGCCTGTGTACGAGCAGTACTTC
J gene: TRBJ1-4; D gene: NA; clone size: NA; V gene: TRBV30; CDR3 protein: CASLSPEDEKLFF; CDR3 DNA: TGTGCCTCCCTTTCCCCTGAGGACGAAAAACTGTTTTTT
J gene: TRBJ2-3; D gene: TRBD2; clone size: NA; V gene: TRBV20-1; CDR3 protein: CSLMSSGGDF; CDR3 DNA: TGCAGTTTAATGTCTAGCGGGGGGGATTTT
J gene: TRBJ2-7; D gene: NA; clone size: once; V gene: TRBV11-2; CDR3 protein: CASSLESRLGGYEQYF; CDR3 DNA: TGTGCCAGCAGCTTAGAGAGTAGGCTAGGGGGCTACGAGCAGTACTTC
J gene: TRBJ2-2; D gene: NA; clone size: NA; V gene: TRBV9; CDR3 protein: CASSVVTRDTGELFF; CDR3 DNA: TGTGCCAGCAGCGTAGTGACTAGGGACACCGGGGAGCTGTTTTTT
J gene: TRBJ2-5; D gene: NA; clone size: NA; V gene: TRBV7-9; CDR3 protein: CASKGDGAKETQYF; CDR3 DNA: TGTGCCAGCAAAGGGGACGGAGCAAAAGAGACCCAGTACTTC
J gene: TRBJ1-6; D gene: TRBD1; clone size: NA; V gene: TRBV5-1; CDR3 protein: CASSLGAGTDYLEGNSPLHF; CDR3 DNA: TGCGCCAGCAGCTTGGGGGCCGGGACAGACTACCTGGAGGGTAATTCACCCCTCCACTTT
J gene: TRBJ1-4; D gene: TRBD1; clone size: NA; V gene: TRBV2; CDR3 protein: CASRKDRTGKEKLFF; CDR3 DNA: TGTGCCAGCCGCAAGGATCGGACAGGGAAGGAAAAACTGTTTTTT
J gene: TRBJ2-7; D gene: NA; clone size: NA; V gene: TRBV18; CDR3 protein: CASSQDSFHEQYF; CDR3 DNA: TGTGCCAGCTCTCAGGACAGTTTCCACGAGCAGTACTTC
J gene: TRBJ1-6; D gene: TRBD1; clone size: NA; V gene: TRBV7-8; CDR3 protein: CASSPGTVNSPLHF; CDR3 DNA: TGTGCCAGCAGTCCTGGGACAGTCAATTCACCCCTCCACTTT
J gene: TRBJ2-1; D gene: NA; clone size: once; V gene: TRBV2; CDR3 protein: CASIYNEQFF; CDR3 DNA: TGTGCCAGCATCTACAATGAGCAGTTCTTC
J gene: TRBJ2-7; D gene: NA; clone size: NA; V gene: TRBV21-1; CDR3 protein: CASSKERTNPSEQYF; CDR3 DNA: TGTGCCAGCAGCAAAGAAAGGACTAACCCCTCTGAGCAGTACTTC
J gene: TRBJ2-7; D gene: TRBD1; clone size: NA; V gene: TRBV5-8; CDR3 protein: CASSLYPPYQGAEEQYF; CDR3 DNA: TGTGCCAGCAGCTTGTACCCCCCCTACCAGGGGGCAGAGGAGCAGTACTTC
J gene: TRBJ2-2; D gene: NA; clone size: NA; V gene: TRBV5-6; CDR3 protein: CASSGVGQLGTGELFF; CDR3 DNA: TGTGCCAGCAGCGGGGTCGGACAGCTCGGCACCGGGGAGCTGTTTTTT
J gene: TRBJ2-7; D gene: TRBD1; clone size: NA; V gene: TRBV7-9; CDR3 protein: CASSRTGTGGEQYF; CDR3 DNA: TGTGCCAGCAGCAGGACCGGGACAGGGGGTGAGCAGTACTTC
J gene: TRBJ2-7; D gene: NA; clone size: NA; V gene: TRBV13; CDR3 protein: CASSPGAEAKSYEQYF; CDR3 DNA: TGTGCCAGCAGCCCAGGGGCAGAAGCTAAGTCCTACGAGCAGTACTTC
J gene: TRBJ2-3; D gene: TRBD1; clone size: once; V gene: TRBV5-6; CDR3 protein: CASSLVAGTDLVSTDTQYF; CDR3 DNA: TGTGCCAGCAGCTTGGTCGCCGGGACAGATCTAGTTTCCACAGATACGCAGTATTTT
J gene: TRBJ2-3; D gene: NA; clone size: NA; V gene: TRBV7-9; CDR3 protein: CASSLPGGGFDTQYF; CDR3 DNA: TGTGCCAGCAGTCTGCCTGGAGGGGGGTTTGATACGCAGTATTTT
J gene: TRBJ1-2; D gene: NA; clone size: NA; V gene: TRBV30; CDR3 protein: CAWSVDGNYGYTF; CDR3 DNA: TGTGCCTGGAGTGTTGACGGAAACTATGGCTACACCTTC
J gene: TRBJ2-1; D gene: NA; clone size: NA; V gene: TRBV29-1; CDR3 protein: CSVDWQGQFF; CDR3 DNA: TGCAGCGTTGATTGGCAGGGGCAGTTCTTC
J gene: TRBJ1-1; D gene: TRBD1; clone size: NA; V gene: TRBV2; CDR3 protein: CASTTGGGTEAFF; CDR3 DNA: TGTGCCAGCACGACAGGGGGGGGCACTGAAGCTTTCTTT
J gene: TRBJ2-1; D gene: TRBD2; clone size: NA; V gene: TRBV6-1; CDR3 protein: CASSGRIAYNEQFF; CDR3 DNA: TGTGCCAGCAGCGGGAGGATCGCCTACAATGAGCAGTTCTTC